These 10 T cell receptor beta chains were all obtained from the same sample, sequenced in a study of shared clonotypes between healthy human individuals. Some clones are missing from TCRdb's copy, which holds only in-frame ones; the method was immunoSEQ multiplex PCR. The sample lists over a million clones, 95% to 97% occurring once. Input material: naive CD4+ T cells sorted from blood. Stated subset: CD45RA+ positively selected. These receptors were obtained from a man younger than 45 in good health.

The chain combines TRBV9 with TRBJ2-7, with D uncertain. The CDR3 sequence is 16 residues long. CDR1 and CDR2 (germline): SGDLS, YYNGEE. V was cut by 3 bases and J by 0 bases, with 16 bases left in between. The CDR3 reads CASSEGVGGSSYEQYF. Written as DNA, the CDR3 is TGTGCCAGCAGCGAGGGCGTTGGCGGCAGCTCCTACGAGCAGTACTTC.

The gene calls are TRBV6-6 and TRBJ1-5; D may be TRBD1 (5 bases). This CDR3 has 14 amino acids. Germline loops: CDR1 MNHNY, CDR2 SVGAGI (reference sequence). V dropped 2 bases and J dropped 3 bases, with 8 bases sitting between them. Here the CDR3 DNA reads TGTGCCAGCAGTTACAGGACAAACAATCAGCCCCAGCATTTT. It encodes CASSYRTNNQPQHF.

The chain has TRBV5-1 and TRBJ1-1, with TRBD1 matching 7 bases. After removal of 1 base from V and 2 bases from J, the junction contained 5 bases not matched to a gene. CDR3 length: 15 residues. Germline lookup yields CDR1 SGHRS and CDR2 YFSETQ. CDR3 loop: CASSLSNRGNTEAFF. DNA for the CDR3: TGCGCCAGCAGCTTGTCCAACAGGGGCAACACTGAAGCTTTCTTT.

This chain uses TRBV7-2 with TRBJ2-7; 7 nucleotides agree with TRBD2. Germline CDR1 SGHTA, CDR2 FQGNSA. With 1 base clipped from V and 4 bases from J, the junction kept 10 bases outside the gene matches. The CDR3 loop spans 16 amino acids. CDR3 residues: CASSLGGGATFYEQYF. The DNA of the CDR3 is TGTGCCAGCAGCTTAGGGGGAGGGGCGACCTTTTACGAGCAGTACTTC.

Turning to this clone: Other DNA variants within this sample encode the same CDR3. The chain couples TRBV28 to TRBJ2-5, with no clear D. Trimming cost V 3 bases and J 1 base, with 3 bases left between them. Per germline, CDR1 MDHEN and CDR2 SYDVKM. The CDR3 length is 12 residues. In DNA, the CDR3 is TGTGCCAGCAGTTTGACCCAAGAGACCCAGTACTTC. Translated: CASSLTQETQYF.

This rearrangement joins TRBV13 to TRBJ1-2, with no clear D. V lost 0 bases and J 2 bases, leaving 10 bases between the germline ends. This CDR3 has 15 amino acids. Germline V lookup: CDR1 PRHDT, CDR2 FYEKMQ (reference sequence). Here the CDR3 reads CASSLGTETNYGYTF. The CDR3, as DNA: TGTGCCAGCAGCTTAGGTACAGAAACGAACTATGGCTACACCTTC.

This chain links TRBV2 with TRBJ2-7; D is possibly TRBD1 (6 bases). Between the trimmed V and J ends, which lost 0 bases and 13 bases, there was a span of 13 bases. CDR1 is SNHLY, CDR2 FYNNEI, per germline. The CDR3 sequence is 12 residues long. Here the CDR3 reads CASSEAPGVGYF. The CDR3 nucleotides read TGTGCCAGCAGTGAAGCGCCAGGGGTAGGCTACTTC.

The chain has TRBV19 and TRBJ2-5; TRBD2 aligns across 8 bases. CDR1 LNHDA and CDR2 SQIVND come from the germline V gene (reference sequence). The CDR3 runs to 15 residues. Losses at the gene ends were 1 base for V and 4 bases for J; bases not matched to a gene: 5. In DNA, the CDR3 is TGTGCCAGTAGTATAGTGGGGACTAGAGGAGAGACCCAGTACTTC. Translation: CASSIVGTRGETQYF.

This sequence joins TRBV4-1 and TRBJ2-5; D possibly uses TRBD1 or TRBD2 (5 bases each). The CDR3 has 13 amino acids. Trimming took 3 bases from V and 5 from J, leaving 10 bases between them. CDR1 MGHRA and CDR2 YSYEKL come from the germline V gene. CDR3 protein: CASSHPREETQYF. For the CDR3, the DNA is TGCGCCAGCAGCCATCCCAGGGAGGAGACCCAGTACTTC.

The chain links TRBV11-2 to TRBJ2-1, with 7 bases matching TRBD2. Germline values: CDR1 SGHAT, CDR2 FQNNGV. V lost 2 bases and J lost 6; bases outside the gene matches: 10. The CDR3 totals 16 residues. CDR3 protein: CASSLRVVAGANEQFF. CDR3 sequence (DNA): TGTGCCAGCAGCTTAAGGGTCGTGGCGGGAGCCAATGAGCAGTTCTTC.